This T cell receptor (beta chain) was recorded in a study of CD8+ T cells in alopecia areata. Notes on the study in general: Patients showed less clear TCR sequence sharing than mice, possibly partly because of HLA diversity. Normal scalp had lower clonality than lesional scalp, with alopecia totalis/universalis lesions showing this most strongly. Scalp specimens additionally yield sequences from normal skin's resident alphabeta T cells.

A FACSAria was used to sort CD4+ and CD8+ T cells. These cells came from PBMCs. The CDR3 extends over 11 amino acids. Per germline, CDR1 SGHAT and CDR2 FQNNGV. Trimming took off 5 bases at V and 3 bases at J, with 4 bases between the two ends. About this clone itself: What it binds is not known.

The authors extracted RNA and reverse transcribed it into cDNA as the sequencing template. Method: immunoSEQ multiplex PCR; TCRdb's copy keeps in-frame clones and lacks some. The sample lists around 120,000 clones; roughly two thirds were seen once. The receptor's source is a human donor in good health. The sequencing input was CD4+ T cells sorted from blood. J is TRBJ2-5 and V is TRBV11-2; no firm D call. The CDR3 reads CASSAKETQYF. The CDR3 coding sequence is TGTGCCAGCAGCGCCAAAGAGACCCAGTACTTC.